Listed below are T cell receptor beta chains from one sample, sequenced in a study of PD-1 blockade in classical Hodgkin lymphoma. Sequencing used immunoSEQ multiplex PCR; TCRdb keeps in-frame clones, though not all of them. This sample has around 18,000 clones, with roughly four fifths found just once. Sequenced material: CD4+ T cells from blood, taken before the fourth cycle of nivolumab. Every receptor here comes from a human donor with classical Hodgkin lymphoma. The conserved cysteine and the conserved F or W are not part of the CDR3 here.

CDR3 protein: AISEDRPGRGYNEQF
CDR3 length: 15
J gene: TRBJ2-1
V gene: TRBV10-3

CDR3 protein: ASSPDNRYNEQF
CDR3 length: 12
J gene: TRBJ2-1
V gene: TRBV7-9

CDR3 protein: ASSPGTGKTYEQY
CDR3 length: 13
J gene: TRBJ2-7
V gene: TRBV6-6

CDR3 protein: ASSLRRGRTSTDTQY
CDR3 length: 15
J gene: TRBJ2-3
V gene: TRBV13

CDR3 protein: ASSSQQGYQETQY
CDR3 length: 13
J gene: TRBJ2-5
V gene: TRBV11-2

CDR3 protein: AWSDTGELF
CDR3 length: 9
J gene: TRBJ2-2
V gene: TRBV30

CDR3 protein: ASSFFDRDTGELF
CDR3 length: 13
J gene: TRBJ2-2
V gene: TRBV5-4

CDR3 protein: ASSLVGGTSYGYT
CDR3 length: 13
J gene: TRBJ1-2
V gene: TRBV5-1

CDR3 protein: ASSLETALIDTQY
CDR3 length: 13
J gene: TRBJ2-3
V gene: TRBV5-1

CDR3 protein: ASSLTGLGNSPLH
CDR3 length: 13
J gene: TRBJ1-6
V gene: TRBV5-4

CDR3 protein: ASSQGLQGAPTDTQY
CDR3 length: 15
J gene: TRBJ2-3
V gene: TRBV4-3

CDR3 protein: ASSREESWSNQPQH
CDR3 length: 14
J gene: TRBJ1-5
V gene: TRBV2

CDR3 protein: ASRREDTDTQY
CDR3 length: 11
J gene: TRBJ2-3
V gene: TRBV2

CDR3 protein: ATTGTGHSGNTIY
CDR3 length: 13
J gene: TRBJ1-3
V gene: TRBV7-2

CDR3 protein: ASSWDRGTFEAF
CDR3 length: 12
J gene: TRBJ1-1
V gene: TRBV5-1

CDR3 protein: ASSQTETPYEQY
CDR3 length: 12
J gene: .
V gene: TRBV4-1

CDR3 protein: ASSPWTGGNTEAF
CDR3 length: 13
J gene: TRBJ1-1
V gene: TRBV6-5

CDR3 protein: ASTAGASGAGNEQF
CDR3 length: 14
J gene: TRBJ2-1
V gene: TRBV7-2

CDR3 protein: ASSAMTSTDTQY
CDR3 length: 12
J gene: TRBJ2-3
V gene: TRBV9

CDR3 protein: ASSVSASGGHNEQF
CDR3 length: 14
J gene: TRBJ2-1
V gene: TRBV9

CDR3 protein: ASSPSRVGEKLF
CDR3 length: 12
J gene: TRBJ1-4
V gene: TRBV6-5

CDR3 protein: ATSRAGTGGNQPQH
CDR3 length: 14
J gene: TRBJ1-5
V gene: TRBV15

CDR3 protein: ASSLGSGNTIY
CDR3 length: 11
J gene: TRBJ1-3
V gene: TRBV19

CDR3 protein: ASSLGQGGTEAF
CDR3 length: 12
J gene: TRBJ1-1
V gene: TRBV11-2

CDR3 protein: ASSRYTEAF
CDR3 length: 9
J gene: TRBJ1-1
V gene: TRBV6-5

CDR3 protein: ASSLQPSTDTQY
CDR3 length: 12
J gene: TRBJ2-3
V gene: TRBV18

CDR3 protein: SALRVGIDNEQF
CDR3 length: 12
J gene: TRBJ2-1
V gene: TRBV29-1

CDR3 protein: ASSLSVGDQY
CDR3 length: 10
J gene: TRBJ2-5
V gene: TRBV5-1